This TCR beta chain was recorded in a study of beta chain features in type 1 diabetes. As every portion of the isolated RNA was reverse transcribed, the sequencing read expressed TCRB transcripts. Sequenced by immunoSEQ multiplex PCR; TCRdb stores in-frame clones only, minus some. The profile shows under 350,000 clones, about 7.8% of them singletons. The V gene's germline CDR1 is LNHDA and CDR2 SQIVND (reference sequence). V was shortened by 5 bases and J by 2 bases, with 19 bases between the two germline ends. This CDR3 region has 16 residues. The chain has TRBV19 and TRBJ2-7, with D perhaps TRBD1 (5 bases). This clonotype was sampled from a young woman in good health. What was sequenced was central memory CD4+ T cells from blood. This chain's CDR3 is CASSPHLDRVAYEQYF. In nucleotides, the CDR3 is TGTGCCAGTAGTCCGCATCTTGACAGAGTGGCCTACGAGCAGTACTTC.